The entry below describes one TCR beta chain. Its antigen is unidentified. The germline V gene encodes CDR1 WNHNN and CDR2 SYGVQD (reference sequence). This CDR3 comprises 18 residues. V was clipped by 3 bases and J by 0 bases; unmatched bases: 10. The sample is drawn from a study of blood T cells in healthy people across ages. Study-level information: For every two T cells, template switching captured about one barcoded beta molecule.

Study results and limitations: Naive CD4+ cells and diversity were both higher in long-lived donors than in aged donors.

A second PCR, run for roughly 6 to 11 cycles, used a sample-barcoded 5' primer plus a J-beta primer mix. Template switching added a 12-random-nucleotide identifier to every cDNA molecule. TCRdb independently ran MiXCR on the 5' RACE reads; one entry per CDR3 protein. The table includes about 1,400,000 distinct CDR3 sequences, approximately 63% detected once. The sequenced sample consisted of blood. The sequence came from a man aged 18 to 35 in good health. V is TRBV10-1 and J is TRBJ2-1; 8 bases are a match to TRBD1. In nucleotides, the CDR3 is TGCGCCAGCAGTGATGCAGGGGGCTCCCTGAGCTCCTACAATGAGCAGTTCTTC. Residues: CASSDAGGSLSSYNEQFF.